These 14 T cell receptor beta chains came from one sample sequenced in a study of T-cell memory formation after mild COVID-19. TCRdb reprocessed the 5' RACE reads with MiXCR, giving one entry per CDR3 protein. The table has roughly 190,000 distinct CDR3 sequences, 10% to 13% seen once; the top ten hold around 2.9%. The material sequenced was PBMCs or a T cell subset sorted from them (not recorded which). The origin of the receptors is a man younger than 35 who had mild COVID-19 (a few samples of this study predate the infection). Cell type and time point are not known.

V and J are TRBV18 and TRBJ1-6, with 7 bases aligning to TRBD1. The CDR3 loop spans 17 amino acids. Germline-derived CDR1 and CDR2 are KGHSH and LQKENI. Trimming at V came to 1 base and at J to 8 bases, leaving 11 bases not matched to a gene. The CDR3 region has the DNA TGTGCCAGCTCACCACGAAACGTACGGCAGGGGGATTCACCCCTCCACTTT. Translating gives CASSPRNVRQGDSPLHF.

The CDR3 coding sequence is TGTGCCAGCAGCGTCGGGGCGGCGGCGCCCCTCCACTTT. Translating it yields CASSVGAAAPLHF. The V gene is TRBV9, the J gene TRBJ1-6, with D tentatively TRBD1 (5 bases). The CDR3 has 13 residues. CDR1 and CDR2 (germline): SGDLS, YYNGEE. Between the trimmed V and J ends, which lost 2 bases and 13 bases, there was a span of 13 bases.

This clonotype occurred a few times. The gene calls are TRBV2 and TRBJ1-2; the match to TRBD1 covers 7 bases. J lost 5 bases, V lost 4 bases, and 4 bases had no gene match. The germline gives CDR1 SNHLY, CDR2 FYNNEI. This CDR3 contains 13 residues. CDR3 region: CASSVEQGYGYTF. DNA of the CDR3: TGTGCCAGCAGTGTGGAACAGGGGTATGGCTACACCTTC. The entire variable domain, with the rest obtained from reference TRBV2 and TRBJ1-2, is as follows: EPEVTQTPSHQVTQMGQEVILRCVPISNHLYFYWYRQILGQKVEFLVSFYNNEISEKSEIFDDQFSVERPDGSNFTLKIRSTKLEDSAMYFCASSVEQGYGYTFGSGTRLTVV.

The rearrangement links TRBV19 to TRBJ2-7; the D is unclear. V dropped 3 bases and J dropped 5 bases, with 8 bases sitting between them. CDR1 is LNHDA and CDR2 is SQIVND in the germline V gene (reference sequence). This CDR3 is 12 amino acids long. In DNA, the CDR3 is TGTGCCAGTAGTATCGTTGGGAACGAGCAGTACTTC. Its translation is CASSIVGNEQYF.

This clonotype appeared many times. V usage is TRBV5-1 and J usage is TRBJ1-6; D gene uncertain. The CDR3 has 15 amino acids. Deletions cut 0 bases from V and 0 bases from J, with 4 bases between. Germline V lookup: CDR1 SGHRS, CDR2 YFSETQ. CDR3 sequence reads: CASSLESSYNSPLHF. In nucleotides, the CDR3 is TGCGCCAGCAGCTTGGAGAGCTCCTATAATTCACCCCTCCACTTT.

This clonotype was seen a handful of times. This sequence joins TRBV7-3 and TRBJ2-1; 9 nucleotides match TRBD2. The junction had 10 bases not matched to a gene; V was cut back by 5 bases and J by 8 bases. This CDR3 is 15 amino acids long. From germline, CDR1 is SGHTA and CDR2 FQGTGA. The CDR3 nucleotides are TGTGCCAGCAGCCCGCGGGGGGGCCGGGGGGATGAGCAGTTCTTC. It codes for CASSPRGGRGDEQFF.

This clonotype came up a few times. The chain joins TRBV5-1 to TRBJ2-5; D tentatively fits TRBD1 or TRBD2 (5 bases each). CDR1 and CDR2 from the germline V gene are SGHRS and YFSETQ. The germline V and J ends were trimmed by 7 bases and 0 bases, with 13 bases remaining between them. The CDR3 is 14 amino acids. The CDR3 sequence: CASSGTAYQETQYF. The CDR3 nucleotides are TGCGCCAGCTCCGGGACCGCGTACCAAGAGACCCAGTACTTC.

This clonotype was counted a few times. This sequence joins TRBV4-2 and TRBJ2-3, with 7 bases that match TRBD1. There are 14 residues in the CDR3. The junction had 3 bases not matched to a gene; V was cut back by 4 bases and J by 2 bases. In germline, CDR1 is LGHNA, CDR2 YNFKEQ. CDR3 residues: CASSRDSFTDTQYF. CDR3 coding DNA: TGTGCCAGCAGCCGGGACAGTTTCACAGATACGCAGTATTTT.

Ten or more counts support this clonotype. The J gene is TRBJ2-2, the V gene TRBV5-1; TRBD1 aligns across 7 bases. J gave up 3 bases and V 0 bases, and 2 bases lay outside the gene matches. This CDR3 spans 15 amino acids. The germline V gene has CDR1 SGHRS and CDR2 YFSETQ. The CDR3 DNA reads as TGCGCCAGCAGCTTGGCCGGGACAGACACCGGGGAGCTGTTTTTT. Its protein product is CASSLAGTDTGELFF.

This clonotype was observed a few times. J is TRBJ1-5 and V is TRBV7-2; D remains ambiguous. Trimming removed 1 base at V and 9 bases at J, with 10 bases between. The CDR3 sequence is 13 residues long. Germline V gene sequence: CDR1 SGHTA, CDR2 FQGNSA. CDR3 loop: CASSLEGWGPQHF. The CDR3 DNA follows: TGTGCCAGCAGCTTAGAGGGATGGGGGCCCCAGCATTTT.

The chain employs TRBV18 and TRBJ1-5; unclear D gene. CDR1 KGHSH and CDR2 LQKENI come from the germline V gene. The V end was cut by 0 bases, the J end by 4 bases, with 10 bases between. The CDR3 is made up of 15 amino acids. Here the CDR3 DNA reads TGTGCCAGCTCACCACCCCCGTTCCAGAATCAGCCCCAGCATTTT. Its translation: CASSPPPFQNQPQHF.

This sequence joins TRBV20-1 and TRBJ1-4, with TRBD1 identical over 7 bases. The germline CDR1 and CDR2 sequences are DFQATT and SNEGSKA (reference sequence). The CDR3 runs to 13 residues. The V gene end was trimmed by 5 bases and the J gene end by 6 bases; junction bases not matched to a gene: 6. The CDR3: CSAYRGGDEKLFF. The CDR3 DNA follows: TGCAGTGCTTACAGGGGCGGGGATGAAAAACTGTTTTTT.

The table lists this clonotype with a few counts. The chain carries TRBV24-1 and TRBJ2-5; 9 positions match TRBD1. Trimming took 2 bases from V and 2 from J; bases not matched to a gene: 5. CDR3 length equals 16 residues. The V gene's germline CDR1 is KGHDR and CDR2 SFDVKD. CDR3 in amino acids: CATSDSAGTGQETQYF. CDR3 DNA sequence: TGTGCCACCAGTGATTCCGCCGGGACAGGGCAAGAGACCCAGTACTTC.

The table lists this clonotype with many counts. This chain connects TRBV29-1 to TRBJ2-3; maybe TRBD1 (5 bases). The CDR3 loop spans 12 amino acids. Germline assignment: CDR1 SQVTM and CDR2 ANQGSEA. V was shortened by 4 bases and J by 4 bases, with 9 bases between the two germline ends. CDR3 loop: CSVAGIADTQYF. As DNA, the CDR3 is TGCAGCGTTGCAGGGATTGCAGATACGCAGTATTTT.